These T cell receptor beta chains were read from a single sample in a study of identical twins. TCRdb re-called the 5' RACE reads through MiXCR, storing one row per CDR3 protein. The sample holds 1.5 million or so distinct CDR3 sequences, 32% seen once. The sample was cord blood. These receptors all come from a newborn girl in good health. The CDR3 runs from the conserved cysteine through the conserved F or W. D genes are given only for firm matches. Some rows have no size entry. The others give once, few or many, or a class for an expanded clone.

V gene: TRBV3-1; J gene: TRBJ2-5; CDR3 length: 20; D gene: TRBD1; clone size: .; CDR3 protein: CASSSPGQGFNSRVRETQYF; CDR3 DNA: TGTGCCAGCAGCTCACCGGGACAGGGCTTTAATAGTCGGGTGAGAGAGACCCAGTACTTC
V gene: TRBV20-1; J gene: TRBJ2-3; CDR3 length: 12; D gene: .; clone size: many; CDR3 protein: CSALGGTDTQYF; CDR3 DNA: TGCAGCGCCCTTGGGGGCACAGATACGCAGTATTTT
V gene: TRBV6-5; J gene: TRBJ2-1; CDR3 length: 12; D gene: .; clone size: .; CDR3 protein: CASSRPGNEQFF; CDR3 DNA: TGTGCCAGCAGTCGACCTGGCAATGAGCAGTTCTTC
V gene: TRBV10-3; J gene: TRBJ2-5; CDR3 length: 14; D gene: .; clone size: .; CDR3 protein: CAISAGGTEETQYF; CDR3 DNA: TGTGCCATCAGTGCCGGCGGGACTGAAGAGACCCAGTACTTC
V gene: TRBV5-1; J gene: TRBJ2-6; CDR3 length: 18; D gene: .; clone size: .; CDR3 protein: CASSFDSSEPLGANVLTF; CDR3 DNA: TGCGCCAGCAGCTTCGACAGCTCAGAACCTCTGGGGGCCAACGTCCTGACTTTC
V gene: TRBV5-6; J gene: TRBJ2-5; CDR3 length: 17; D gene: TRBD2; clone size: .; CDR3 protein: CASSLFHGLAGGETQYF; CDR3 DNA: TGTGCCAGCAGCTTGTTTCATGGGCTAGCGGGGGGTGAGACCCAGTACTTC
V gene: TRBV27; J gene: TRBJ1-1; CDR3 length: 12; D gene: TRBD1; clone size: few; CDR3 protein: CASSAGTGNAFF; CDR3 DNA: TGTGCCAGCAGTGCGGGGACAGGGAACGCTTTCTTT
V gene: TRBV27; J gene: TRBJ1-3; CDR3 length: 14; D gene: .; clone size: .; CDR3 protein: CASSPQGYGNTIYF; CDR3 DNA: TGTGCCAGCAGCCCTCAGGGATATGGAAACACCATATATTTT
V gene: TRBV10-3; J gene: TRBJ2-1; CDR3 length: 19; D gene: .; clone size: few; CDR3 protein: CAISESSAGSGSSYNEQFF; CDR3 DNA: TGTGCCATCAGTGAGTCGTCGGCTGGATCCGGCTCCTCCTACAATGAGCAGTTCTTC
V gene: TRBV12-3/TRBV12-4; J gene: TRBJ2-3; CDR3 length: 15; D gene: .; clone size: many; CDR3 protein: CASSLSPSSADTQYF; CDR3 DNA: TGTGCCAGCAGTTTAAGCCCTAGTAGCGCAGATACGCAGTATTTT
V gene: TRBV6-5; J gene: TRBJ2-5; CDR3 length: 15; D gene: .; clone size: .; CDR3 protein: CASSYRTGRGETQYF; CDR3 DNA: TGTGCCAGCAGTTACAGAACGGGCCGGGGGGAGACCCAGTACTTC
V gene: TRBV5-1; J gene: TRBJ1-6; CDR3 length: 15; D gene: TRBD1; clone size: few; CDR3 protein: CASRPGQGGNSPLHF; CDR3 DNA: TGCGCCAGTAGACCGGGTCAGGGGGGTAATTCACCCCTCCACTTT
V gene: TRBV15; J gene: TRBJ2-5; CDR3 length: 18; D gene: TRBD2; clone size: few; CDR3 protein: CATSRDWGAGGYQETQYF; CDR3 DNA: TGTGCCACCAGCAGAGATTGGGGAGCGGGAGGGTACCAAGAGACCCAGTACTTC
V gene: TRBV20-1; J gene: TRBJ2-3; CDR3 length: 16; D gene: TRBD2; clone size: few; CDR3 protein: CSAPGLAGGRTDTQYF; CDR3 DNA: TGCAGTGCTCCCGGACTAGCGGGGGGGCGAACAGATACGCAGTATTTT
V gene: TRBV12-3/TRBV12-4; J gene: TRBJ2-3; CDR3 length: 17; D gene: TRBD2; clone size: .; CDR3 protein: CASSYAGLAGVVDTQYF; CDR3 DNA: TGTGCCAGCAGTTATGCCGGTCTAGCGGGGGTCGTGGATACGCAGTATTTT
V gene: TRBV20-1; J gene: TRBJ2-7; CDR3 length: 12; D gene: .; clone size: once; CDR3 protein: CSASQGGGEQYF; CDR3 DNA: TGCAGTGCTAGTCAGGGAGGAGGCGAGCAGTACTTC
V gene: TRBV4-2; J gene: TRBJ2-1; CDR3 length: 20; D gene: TRBD2; clone size: .; CDR3 protein: CASSQDPRLAGEGSYNEQFF; CDR3 DNA: TGTGCCAGCAGCCAAGATCCGAGACTAGCGGGAGAGGGCTCCTACAATGAGCAGTTCTTC
V gene: TRBV27; J gene: TRBJ1-5; CDR3 length: 14; D gene: .; clone size: few; CDR3 protein: CASSSSVSNQPQHF; CDR3 DNA: TGTGCCAGCAGTTCTAGTGTTAGCAATCAGCCCCAGCATTTT
V gene: TRBV21-1; J gene: TRBJ2-4; CDR3 length: 17; D gene: .; clone size: few; CDR3 protein: CASPGGTGSDPKNIQYF; CDR3 DNA: TGTGCCAGCCCCGGCGGGACAGGGTCCGATCCCAAAAACATTCAGTACTTC
V gene: TRBV4-2; J gene: TRBJ2-3; CDR3 length: 16; D gene: .; clone size: many; CDR3 protein: CASSQVAGRATDTQYF; CDR3 DNA: TGTGCCAGCAGCCAAGTCGCCGGCAGAGCCACAGATACGCAGTATTTT
V gene: TRBV5-4; J gene: TRBJ1-1; CDR3 length: 14; D gene: TRBD1; clone size: .; CDR3 protein: CASSLMGTENEAFF; CDR3 DNA: TGTGCCAGCAGCTTGATGGGGACAGAGAATGAAGCTTTCTTT
V gene: TRBV27; J gene: TRBJ1-2; CDR3 length: 13; D gene: .; clone size: .; CDR3 protein: CASSVFGSYGYTF; CDR3 DNA: TGTGCCAGCAGCGTATTCGGGAGCTATGGCTACACCTTC
V gene: TRBV24-1; J gene: TRBJ2-5; CDR3 length: 13; D gene: .; clone size: .; CDR3 protein: CATTRRGAKTQYF; CDR3 DNA: TGTGCCACCACCCGTAGGGGCGCGAAGACCCAGTACTTC
V gene: TRBV12-3/TRBV12-4; J gene: TRBJ2-3; CDR3 length: 14; D gene: .; clone size: few; CDR3 protein: CASNGGLGTDTQYF; CDR3 DNA: TGTGCCAGTAATGGGGGACTGGGGACAGATACGCAGTATTTT